Listed below are T cell receptor beta chains from one sample, sequenced in a study of CD4 T cells in relation to SARS-CoV-2 and coronaviruses. Produced via immunoSEQ multiplex PCR; TCRdb's table is partial and in-frame only. The sample includes tens of thousands of clones, 76% of them seen just once. These receptors lack a known antigen. The sequenced sample was CD4+ T cells from PBMCs, cultured in vitro. The receptors shown here come from a human donor in good health. The CDR3 runs from the conserved cysteine through the conserved F or W. D genes are given only for firm matches. Size tells how often a clone was seen (once, few, many) or the class of an expanded clone, and some rows leave it out.

TRBJ1-3 . TRBV19 . TGTGCCAGTAGTAGGCGGGACATTCGGAATGGAAACACCATATATTTT CASSRRDIRNGNTIYF
TRBJ1-2 . TRBV9 . TGTGCCAGCAGCGGAGGGAGGGGTAGGGGCTATGGCTACACCTTC CASSGGRGRGYGYTF
TRBJ1-4 TRBD1 TRBV6-2/TRBV6-3 few TGTGCCAGCAGTTACTCCGGACAGGGGGCGCGCGAAAAACTGTTTTTT CASSYSGQGAREKLFF
TRBJ1-1 TRBD1 TRBV7-9 . TGTGCCAGCAGACCTAAGGACAGGCTGGGGACTGAAGCTTTCTTT CASRPKDRLGTEAFF
TRBJ2-7 TRBD2 TRBV4-2 . TGTGCCAGCAGCCAAGTTGAGCGGGAGGTCGACGAGCAGTACTTC CASSQVEREVDEQYF
TRBJ2-7 TRBD2 TRBV6-5 . TGTGCCAGCAGTTTAGCGGGAGGGCCGCGAGAGCAGTACTTC CASSLAGGPREQYF
TRBJ1-2 . TRBV4-3 . TGCGCCAGCAGCCAAGATCCCAGGGCCGTAGGCTACACCTTC CASSQDPRAVGYTF
TRBJ2-3 . TRBV4-3 . TGCGCCAGCAGCCAAGTTCAACAGCTAATCACAGATACGCAGTATTTT CASSQVQQLITDTQYF
TRBJ1-6 . TRBV19 few TGTGCCAGTAGTATACCAGGGGTAGGTTCACCCCTCCACTTT CASSIPGVGSPLHF
TRBJ1-1 . TRBV4-3 once TGCGCCAGCAGCCAAGGCGGTCCAGGGGCGAGGCGAGCTTTCTTT CASSQGGPGARRAFF
TRBJ2-1 . TRBV9 . TGTGCCAGCAGCGTTGGGGGTACCTACAATGAGCAGTTCTTC CASSVGGTYNEQFF
TRBJ2-5 TRBD2 TRBV20-1 . TGCAGTGCTAGTGTAGCGGGAGGGGAGACCCAGTACTTC CSASVAGGETQYF
TRBJ1-2 . TRBV5-1 once TGCGCCAGCAGCCCTGACACCGATGGCTACACCTTC CASSPDTDGYTF
TRBJ2-1 . TRBV5-8 . TGTGCCAGCAGCTCTCGGGGGCCAAAGCAGTTCTTC CASSSRGPKQFF
TRBJ2-5 . TRBV7-9 . TGTGCCAGCAGCCATGCAGGCAGCTTGAAAGAGACCCAGTACTTC CASSHAGSLKETQYF
TRBJ2-7 TRBD2 TRBV6-5 . TGTGCCAGCAGTTACTCCCTAGCGGGAGTATCCTACGAGCAGTACTTC CASSYSLAGVSYEQYF
TRBJ1-2 . TRBV12-5 . TGTGCTAGTGGTTTGGACGGTTGGGGAGGGGATGATGGCTACACCTTC CASGLDGWGGDDGYTF
TRBJ2-1 . TRBV19 . TGTGCCAGTAGTATAACTAGTGGGGACCTCAGGCAGTTCTTC CASSITSGDLRQFF
TRBJ2-2 TRBD2 TRBV6-2/TRBV6-3 . TGTGCCAGCAGCCTAGCGGCTTCCACCGGGGAGCTGTTTTTT CASSLAASTGELFF
TRBJ2-6 TRBD1 TRBV27 few TGTGCCAGTATGCCGGGACAGGGCTCTGGGGCCAACGTCCTGACTTTC CASMPGQGSGANVLTF
TRBJ2-7 . TRBV30 . TGTGCCTGGATGGGAGGGGGGCTGGCGCCCGAGCAGTACTTC CAWMGGGLAPEQYF
TRBJ1-2 TRBD1 TRBV11-2 . TGTGCCAGCAGCTTAGCAGACAGGGCCTATGGCTACACCTTC CASSLADRAYGYTF
TRBJ2-1 . TRBV7-9 few TGTGCCAGCAGTTTTCCGGGGTACTACAATGAGCAGTTCTTC CASSFPGYYNEQFF
TRBJ2-6 . TRBV6-2/TRBV6-3 . TGTGCCAGCAGTGGGTGGAGGGCCAACGTCCTGACTTTC CASSGWRANVLTF
TRBJ2-7 TRBD1 TRBV5-1 . TGCGCCAGCAGCCCCTGGACAGGTTTGGGCGAGCAGTACTTC CASSPWTGLGEQYF
TRBJ2-7 TRBD1 TRBV5-1 . TGCGCCAGCGTCCAGGGACAGGGACCCTACGAGCAGTACTTC CASVQGQGPYEQYF
TRBJ2-2 TRBD2 TRBV5-1 once TGCGCCAGCAGCTCCACTAGCGGGAGAGGGACCGGGGAGCTGTTTTTT CASSSTSGRGTGELFF
TRBJ2-7 . TRBV7-2 . TGTGCCAGCAGCCCGAGAGGAGCCTACGAGCAGTACTTC CASSPRGAYEQYF
TRBJ1-4 TRBD1 TRBV5-8 . TGTGCCAGCAGCGCCGGACAGGGGAGTGCGGGGAATGAAAAACTGTTTTTT CASSAGQGSAGNEKLFF
TRBJ1-2 . TRBV11-2 . TGTGCCAGCAGCTTCGGGACCAGGGGTCCGCGGGTGGGCTATGGCTACACCTTC CASSFGTRGPRVGYGYTF
TRBJ2-1 . TRBV29-1 . TGCAGCGTTGACCGGCAGGGAAGGAATGAGCAGTTCTTC CSVDRQGRNEQFF
TRBJ1-3 . TRBV2 once TGTGCCAGCAGTGACATATCAGGACCCTTGAGCACCATATATTTT CASSDISGPLSTIYF
TRBJ2-7 TRBD1 TRBV7-6 . TGTGCCAGCAGCTCGGGACAGGGTCCCTACGAGCAGTACTTC CASSSGQGPYEQYF
TRBJ2-1 . TRBV11-3 . TGTGCCAGCAGCTTAGATTCAGCGGGCCGCAATGAGCAGTTCTTC CASSLDSAGRNEQFF
TRBJ2-3 TRBD2 TRBV5-6 few TGTGCCAGCAGCCTGAGACCGGGACTAGCGGGAGCAGATACGCAGTATTTT CASSLRPGLAGADTQYF
TRBJ1-2 . TRBV7-9 . TGTGCCAGCAGCCTCACAGGATATGGCTACACCTTC CASSLTGYGYTF
TRBJ2-1 . TRBV21-1 . TGTGCCAGCAGCAATCCTGACGGGGGAAGCGATGAGCAGTTCTTC CASSNPDGGSDEQFF
TRBJ1-2 . TRBV7-9 few TGTGCCAGCAGCTTACAGGGGTATGAGGTCTATGGCTACACCTTC CASSLQGYEVYGYTF
TRBJ1-1 . TRBV5-1 . TGCGCCAGCAGCTTCGGGGACTGGAACACTGAAGCTTTCTTT CASSFGDWNTEAFF
TRBJ2-1 TRBD2 TRBV24-1 . TGTGCCACCAGTGAGGGGACTAGCGGGATTTACAATGAGCAGTTCTTC CATSEGTSGIYNEQFF
TRBJ1-1 . TRBV4-3 . TGCGCCAGCAGCCAAGGTACTGTGAACACTGAAGCTTTCTTT CASSQGTVNTEAFF
TRBJ1-1 . TRBV19 . TGTGCCAGTAGCCCTCTACGGGACACGAACACTGAAGCTTTCTTT CASSPLRDTNTEAFF
TRBJ2-2 . TRBV19 . TGTGCCAGTAGTAAGAGGGGGGCCAACGCGAACACCGGGGAGCTGTTTTTT CASSKRGANANTGELFF
TRBJ2-7 . TRBV7-6 . TGTGCCAGCAGCTCAGGCCTGGGGACCTACGGGGGCGCATACGAGCAGTACTTC CASSSGLGTYGGAYEQYF
TRBJ1-2 TRBD1 TRBV7-2 . TGTGCCAGCAGCTCCCCGGGACAGGGGTACTATGGCTACACCTTC CASSSPGQGYYGYTF
TRBJ2-1 . TRBV3-1/TRBV3-2 . TGTGCCAGCAGCCAAGAACTAGCAGACACTGAGCAGTTCTTC CASSQELADTEQFF